Below, 8 T cell receptor beta chains from the same sample are listed, as sequenced in a study of breast tumors, draining lymph nodes, adjacent tissues. TCRdb reanalysed the multiplex PCR reads using MiXCR and keeps one entry per CDR3 protein. The sample has approximately 280,000 distinct CDR3 sequences; more than 30% are singletons. Breast cancer patients provided tissue from their axillary draining lymph nodes. Sequencing input: axillary lymph node tissue. Every receptor here comes from a female donor with breast cancer. Some clones in this sample may be carry-over from other donors' samples.

This clonotype was counted many times. The V and J genes are TRBV19 and TRBJ2-1, with unresolved D. The CDR3 runs to 14 residues. Germline values: CDR1 LNHDA, CDR2 SQIVND (reference sequence). With 3 bases removed from V and 2 bases from J, the gap between germline ends came to 8 bases. CDR3 coding DNA: TGTGCCAGTAGTATCGGGCAGCCCTACAATGAGCAGTTCTTC. It is translated as CASSIGQPYNEQFF.

In this sample, this clonotype turned up many times. The V gene is TRBV7-2, the J gene TRBJ2-7; 10 bases are a match to TRBD1. Looked up from germline, CDR1 is SGHTA and CDR2 is FQGNSA. J gave up 5 bases and V 5 bases, and 6 bases lay outside the gene matches. The CDR3 spans 14 residues. The CDR3 DNA follows: TGTGCCAGCAGCCGCAGGGACAGGGGCCACGAGCAGTACTTC. Translation: CASSRRDRGHEQYF.

J is TRBJ1-5 and V is TRBV3-1, with a weak D call TRBD1 (6 bases). This CDR3 is 14 amino acids long. Germline CDR1 reads LGHDT; CDR2 reads YNNKEL (reference sequence). V lost 4 bases and J 5 bases, leaving 12 bases between the germline ends. Here the CDR3 DNA reads TGTGCCAGCAGCCGAGTAGGGGGTGATCAGCCCCAGCATTTT. It encodes CASSRVGGDQPQHF.

This clonotype was seen ten or more times. V and J are TRBV9 and TRBJ2-1; unclear D gene. This CDR3 region has 13 residues. In germline, CDR1 is SGDLS, CDR2 YYNGEE. V was trimmed by 0 bases and J by 6 bases, leaving 7 bases between them. The CDR3 sequence is CASSVADGNEQFF. The CDR3 nucleotides read TGTGCCAGCAGCGTAGCTGACGGCAATGAGCAGTTCTTC. Filled out from reference TRBV9 and TRBJ2-1, the complete variable domain reads DSGVTQTPKHLITATGQRVTLRCSPRSGDLSVYWYQQSLDQGLQFLIQYYNGEERAKGNILERFSAQQFPDLHSELNLSSLELGDSALYFCASSVADGNEQFFGPGTRLTVL.

This clonotype appeared a few times. V gene TRBV7-9 combines with J gene TRBJ2-4; the D is unclear. V lost 4 bases and J 3 bases, leaving 7 bases between the germline ends. CDR3 size: 13 residues. The germline V gene encodes CDR1 SEHNR and CDR2 FQNEAQ (reference sequence). CDR3 sequence: CASSSDGKNIQYF. For the CDR3, the DNA is TGTGCCAGCAGCTCGGACGGCAAAAACATTCAGTACTTC.

Comments on this clonotype: The junction shows a germline mismatch at one end, possibly a read error. This chain uses TRBV27 with TRBJ1-3, with TRBD1 as a possible D gene (6 bases). The V gene's germline CDR1 is MNHEY and CDR2 SMNVEV (reference sequence). The CDR3 contains 15 residues. CDR3 in amino acids: CASSKDSLFGDTIYF. As DNA, the CDR3 is TGTGCCAGCAGTAAGGACAGTCTCTTTGGAGACACCATATATTTT.

This clonotype was observed many times. J is TRBJ2-3 and V is TRBV6-6; possibly TRBD2 for D (6 bases). Germline values: CDR1 MNHNY, CDR2 SVGAGI (reference sequence). The V end was cut by 4 bases, the J end by 2 bases, with 16 bases between. The CDR3 spans 16 residues. CDR3 nucleotide sequence: TGTGCCAGCAGTTCCCGGAGGGCCGGGGACACAGATACGCAGTATTTT. Its translation: CASSSRRAGDTDTQYF.

This clonotype was picked up a small number of times. This chain connects TRBV6-6 to TRBJ2-1; TRBD1 or TRBD2 may be the D gene (5 bases each). Germline CDR1 and CDR2: MNHNY and SVGAGI (reference sequence). Trimming left V 6 bases short and J 9 bases short, with 15 bases between. The CDR3 is 13 residues long. The CDR3 nucleotides are TGTGCCAGCAGGGGGGTGGGAGTGTTTGAGCAGTTCTTC. Translation gives CASRGVGVFEQFF.